The clone carrying this T cell receptor (beta chain) was counted between two and nine times. Germline V gene data show CDR1 as SNHLY and CDR2 as FYNNEI. The V gene lost 3 bases and the J gene lost 7 bases, with 15 bases spanning the gap. This CDR3 is 15 amino acids long. The entry originates in a study of T-cell reconstitution after alpha-beta-depleted transplantation in children. Preparation of the TCRbeta library used unique molecular identifiers. Each CDR3 protein gets one entry after TCRdb re-called the PCR reads with MiXCR. The data show around 450,000 distinct CDR3 sequences, roughly 10% seen once.

This TCR came from a child aged 2-9 years with inherited bone marrow failure, due to receive a stem cell transplant. Sequencing used PBMCs, obtained before TCRalphabeta/CD19-depleted stem cell transplant. The rearrangement links TRBV2 to TRBJ2-2; D uncertain. The CDR3 loop is CASSEPGDSVGELFF. In DNA, the CDR3 is TGTGCCAGCAGTGAGCCAGGCGACTCGGTCGGGGAGCTGTTTTTT.